This is a list of T cell receptor beta chains from one sample in a study of post-analysis software for immune sequencing data. TCRdb processed the PCR reads anew with MiXCR; each CDR3 protein has one entry. Of fewer than 700,000 distinct CDR3 sequences listed, 44% were seen once; the top ten hold 1.7%. Sequenced material: blood. The source is a girl aged 10 to 17 with multiple sclerosis. The CDR3 runs from the conserved cysteine through the conserved F or W. The D gene is left open where the match is weak. Clone size is not always given. Where it is, it says once, few, many or a class for expanded clones.

j_gene | d_gene | v_gene | abundance | CDR3nt | CDR3aa
TRBJ2-5 | TRBD2 | TRBV20-1 | few | TGCAGTGCGCAAAACCCCGGGACTACTAGGGAGACCCAGTACTTC | CSAQNPGTTRETQYF
TRBJ1-4 | TRBD1 | TRBV7-6 | few | TGTGCCAGCAGCCCAACACAGGGGCCGTCTGAAAAACTGTTTTTT | CASSPTQGPSEKLFF
TRBJ1-2 | NA | TRBV4-2 | NA | TGTGCCAGCAGCCAAGATTGGGGTCAAATTTGGGACTTCTACACCTTC | CASSQDWGQIWDFYTF
TRBJ1-4 | NA | TRBV5-1 | few | TGCGCCAGCAGCCAATCCAGTGCGCTTGAAAAACTGTTTTTT | CASSQSSALEKLFF
TRBJ2-1 | NA | TRBV5-1 | few | TGCGCCAGCAGCTTGGATGGCAGGAATACCTACAATGAGCAGTTCTTC | CASSLDGRNTYNEQFF
TRBJ2-7 | NA | TRBV5-1 | NA | TGCGCCAGCAGCTTGGAGTCAGGGTACTCCTACGAGCAGTACTTC | CASSLESGYSYEQYF
TRBJ2-7 | TRBD1 | TRBV6-5 | NA | TGTGCCAGCAGCTTCGGACAGGGACAAGGGTACGAGCAGTACTTC | CASSFGQGQGYEQYF
TRBJ1-4 | NA | TRBV10-3 | few | TGTGCCATCAGTGAGGGGGCTGTTAAAAAACTGTTTTTT | CAISEGAVKKLFF
TRBJ2-7 | TRBD1 | TRBV5-1 | NA | TGCGCCAGCAGCTCCGGGACAGGGATCTCCTACGAGCAGTACTTC | CASSSGTGISYEQYF
TRBJ2-7 | NA | TRBV5-1 | many | TGCGCCAGCAGCTTGGAACAGGGACCCTACGAGCAGTACTTC | CASSLEQGPYEQYF
TRBJ1-1 | NA | TRBV29-1 | NA | TGCAGCGTTGAAGATCGAGCACCGAACACTGAAGCTTTCTTT | CSVEDRAPNTEAFF
TRBJ1-4 | NA | TRBV12-5 | NA | TGTGCTAGTGGTTTGGTACAGGGACTTGCAACTAATGAAAAACTGTTTTTT | CASGLVQGLATNEKLFF
TRBJ2-3 | NA | TRBV29-1 | few | TGCAGCCTTCGGGGGTACCCCACAGATACGCAGTATTTT | CSLRGYPTDTQYF
TRBJ2-5 | TRBD1 | TRBV5-1 | NA | TGCGCCAGCAGGAGGACAGGGGGAGAGACCCAGTACTTC | CASRRTGGETQYF
TRBJ2-7 | NA | TRBV12-3/TRBV12-4 | few | TGTGCCAGCAGTTTTTGGGGTTTAGGCAACGAGCAGTACTTC | CASSFWGLGNEQYF
TRBJ2-3 | TRBD1 | TRBV10-3 | NA | TGTGCCATCAGTGAGTCGCCCGGGACAGGGGGCAGTCCAGATACGCAGTATTTT | CAISESPGTGGSPDTQYF
TRBJ1-2 | NA | TRBV9 | NA | TGTGCCAGCAGAACGGACGGATTTTATGGCTACACCTTC | CASRTDGFYGYTF
TRBJ2-7 | NA | TRBV7-9 | NA | TGTGCCAGCAGCTTAACCCTGGGGGAGATCTCCTACGAGCAGTACTTC | CASSLTLGEISYEQYF
TRBJ2-1 | TRBD1 | TRBV5-1 | NA | TGCGCCAGCAGCTTGGAGGGGGCCAGGAGCAATGAGCAGTTCTTC | CASSLEGARSNEQFF
TRBJ1-1 | TRBD1 | TRBV6-5 | NA | TGTGCCAGCAGTCGTCCCCCGGGACAGGGGACAACTGAAGCTTTCTTT | CASSRPPGQGTTEAFF
TRBJ2-5 | TRBD1 | TRBV7-3 | NA | TGTGCCAGCAGCGAAAGAGGGACAGGGGAGGAGACCCAGTACTTC | CASSERGTGEETQYF
TRBJ2-5 | TRBD2 | TRBV11-2 | NA | TGTGCCAGCAGCTTATTCTCTAGCGGGAGAGGAGAAGAGACCCAGTACTTC | CASSLFSSGRGEETQYF
TRBJ1-2 | NA | TRBV29-1 | many | TGCAGCGTTGAAGACGTCAGTACGCACCAGGGCTACACCTTC | CSVEDVSTHQGYTF
TRBJ1-2 | NA | TRBV5-5 | NA | TGTGCCAGCAGCTTGGGACTACTCAACTATGGCTACACCTTC | CASSLGLLNYGYTF
TRBJ2-1 | NA | TRBV24-1 | NA | TGTGCCACCAGTGAACCGTATCGGTCGTATGAGCAGTTCTTC | CATSEPYRSYEQFF
TRBJ2-3 | TRBD2 | TRBV5-1 | NA | TGCGCCAGCAGCTTCGCGAGCGGGAGAACAGATACGCAGTATTTT | CASSFASGRTDTQYF
TRBJ1-5 | NA | TRBV3-1 | NA | TGTGCCAGCAGCCAAGGCGGTCATCAGCCCCAGCATTTT | CASSQGGHQPQHF
TRBJ2-7 | TRBD1 | TRBV2 | NA | TGTGCCAGCGGAACCGGGACAGGGCTCACCTACGAGCAGTACTTC | CASGTGTGLTYEQYF
TRBJ2-7 | NA | TRBV7-6 | NA | TGTGCCAGCAGCTTAAGGGTTCCAGGGGCCCCTTCCTACGAGCAGTACTTC | CASSLRVPGAPSYEQYF
TRBJ2-1 | NA | TRBV4-1 | NA | TGCGCCAGCAGCCGGGACACACTAGTGAGGGAATACAATGAGCAGTTCTTC | CASSRDTLVREYNEQFF
TRBJ2-3 | NA | TRBV5-1 | NA | TGCGCCAGCAGCTTGGACCGGGTCTTAGGGGATACGCAGTATTTT | CASSLDRVLGDTQYF
TRBJ2-1 | NA | TRBV9 | few | TGTGCCAGCAGCCTCCGGGACTACAATGAGCAGTTCTTC | CASSLRDYNEQFF
TRBJ2-1 | NA | TRBV12-3/TRBV12-4 | NA | TGTGCCAGCAGTCTCCATATCCTCCAGTCCCTTAACAATGAGCAGTTCTTC | CASSLHILQSLNNEQFF
TRBJ2-1 | TRBD2 | TRBV3-1 | NA | TGTGCCAGCAGCCACGGTAGCGGGAGCTCCTACAATGAGCAGTTCTTC | CASSHGSGSSYNEQFF
TRBJ2-7 | TRBD2 | TRBV20-1 | NA | TGCAGTGCTAGACATCCCCGGCGGGGGAGCTCCTACGAGCAGTACTTC | CSARHPRRGSSYEQYF
TRBJ1-1 | TRBD1 | TRBV12-3/TRBV12-4 | NA | TGTGCCAGCAGTATAGGACAGGTGGGGAACACTGAAGCTTTCTTT | CASSIGQVGNTEAFF
TRBJ2-6 | NA | TRBV10-3 | many | TGTGCCATCAGTGACCGGGACTCTGGGGCCAACGTCCTGACTTTC | CAISDRDSGANVLTF
TRBJ1-4 | TRBD1 | TRBV20-1 | NA | TGCAGTGCGGGACAGGGGTTAGGAGAAAAACTGTTTTTT | CSAGQGLGEKLFF
TRBJ1-5 | NA | TRBV6-5 | NA | TGTGCCAGCGGGGCAGGGTCTCAGCCCCAGCATTTT | CASGAGSQPQHF
TRBJ2-1 | NA | TRBV29-1 | NA | TGCAGCGTTGCGGCGGGCTCCTACAATGAGCAGTTCTTC | CSVAAGSYNEQFF
TRBJ1-5 | NA | TRBV7-9 | NA | TGTGCCAGCAGCGGGGGAAATCAGCCCCAGCATTTT | CASSGGNQPQHF